This is a list of T cell receptor beta chains from one sample in a study of vaccination effects on CD4 cells after COVID-19. The antigens for these receptors are not known. Assay used: immunoSEQ multiplex PCR; TCRdb lists only in-frame clones, some missing. The repertoire has some 70,000 clones, around 81% of them found once; the top ten carry more than 1%. The sequenced sample was CD4+ T cells from PBMCs cultured with HCoV-229E spike peptides, obtained after COVID-19 vaccination. The receptor source for this set is a human donor who received a COVID-19 vaccine. The CDR3 runs from the conserved cysteine through the conserved F or W. Each record gives: J gene, CDR3 length, V gene, D gene, clone size, CDR3 protein, CDR3 DNA. The D gene is left open where the match is weak. The size of a clone is reported for some rows only, either as once, few or many, or as a class for expanded clones.

J gene: TRBJ2-1
CDR3 length: 15
V gene: TRBV6-1
D gene: TRBD1
clone size: once
CDR3 protein: CASSDGTGGNDEQFF
CDR3 DNA: TGTGCCAGCAGTGATGGGACAGGGGGTAATGATGAGCAGTTCTTC

J gene: TRBJ2-2
CDR3 length: 14
V gene: TRBV15
D gene: -
clone size: -
CDR3 protein: CATSRDRAQGELFF
CDR3 DNA: TGTGCCACCAGCAGAGACAGGGCCCAAGGGGAGCTGTTTTTT

J gene: TRBJ2-1
CDR3 length: 16
V gene: TRBV6-2/TRBV6-3
D gene: TRBD2
clone size: -
CDR3 protein: CASSAFTSGAYNEQFF
CDR3 DNA: TGTGCCAGCAGCGCCTTTACTAGCGGGGCCTACAATGAGCAGTTCTTC

J gene: TRBJ2-5
CDR3 length: 15
V gene: TRBV5-1
D gene: TRBD1
clone size: -
CDR3 protein: CASSLLGGDSGTQYF
CDR3 DNA: TGCGCCAGCAGCCTACTAGGGGGCGACAGCGGGACCCAGTACTTC

J gene: TRBJ2-1
CDR3 length: 12
V gene: TRBV27
D gene: -
clone size: -
CDR3 protein: CASSFIGNEQFF
CDR3 DNA: TGTGCCAGCAGTTTTATCGGGAATGAGCAGTTCTTC

J gene: TRBJ2-3
CDR3 length: 13
V gene: TRBV28
D gene: -
clone size: -
CDR3 protein: CASGRGNTDTQYF
CDR3 DNA: TGTGCCAGCGGGCGGGGAAATACAGATACGCAGTATTTT

J gene: TRBJ2-1
CDR3 length: 12
V gene: TRBV11-3
D gene: -
clone size: -
CDR3 protein: CASSLEQGGQFF
CDR3 DNA: TGTGCCAGCAGCTTAGAGCAGGGGGGCCAGTTCTTC

J gene: TRBJ2-5
CDR3 length: 13
V gene: TRBV19
D gene: -
clone size: -
CDR3 protein: CASSIRQSETQYF
CDR3 DNA: TGTGCCAGTAGTATTCGACAGTCGGAGACCCAGTACTTC

J gene: TRBJ2-1
CDR3 length: 14
V gene: TRBV19
D gene: TRBD2
clone size: once
CDR3 protein: CASSISLAGGVQFF
CDR3 DNA: TGTGCCAGTAGTATAAGTCTAGCGGGGGGGGTGCAGTTCTTC

J gene: TRBJ1-1
CDR3 length: 14
V gene: TRBV19
D gene: -
clone size: -
CDR3 protein: CASSEARMNTEAFF
CDR3 DNA: TGTGCCAGTAGTGAGGCCAGAATGAACACTGAAGCTTTCTTT

J gene: TRBJ1-1
CDR3 length: 14
V gene: TRBV5-5
D gene: TRBD1
clone size: -
CDR3 protein: CASSPGTVNTEAFF
CDR3 DNA: TGTGCCAGCAGCCCCGGGACAGTGAACACTGAAGCTTTCTTT

J gene: TRBJ2-1
CDR3 length: 15
V gene: TRBV5-1
D gene: TRBD2
clone size: -
CDR3 protein: CASSPRTSGYNEQFF
CDR3 DNA: TGCGCCAGCAGCCCCCGGACTAGCGGCTACAATGAGCAGTTCTTC

J gene: TRBJ1-4
CDR3 length: 14
V gene: TRBV4-1
D gene: -
clone size: -
CDR3 protein: CASSQVQNNEKLFF
CDR3 DNA: TGCGCCAGCAGCCAAGTCCAGAATAATGAAAAACTGTTTTTT

J gene: TRBJ2-2
CDR3 length: 16
V gene: TRBV5-4
D gene: TRBD1
clone size: once
CDR3 protein: CASSWGTGVSTGELFF
CDR3 DNA: TGTGCCAGCAGCTGGGGGACAGGGGTCAGTACCGGGGAGCTGTTTTTT

J gene: TRBJ1-1
CDR3 length: 14
V gene: TRBV9
D gene: -
clone size: -
CDR3 protein: CASSFWTENTEAFF
CDR3 DNA: TGTGCCAGCAGCTTCTGGACGGAGAACACTGAAGCTTTCTTT

J gene: TRBJ2-5
CDR3 length: 13
V gene: TRBV10-2
D gene: -
clone size: -
CDR3 protein: CASTRRGQETQYF
CDR3 DNA: TGCGCCAGCACGCGAAGGGGCCAAGAGACCCAGTACTTC

J gene: TRBJ1-2
CDR3 length: 13
V gene: TRBV19
D gene: -
clone size: -
CDR3 protein: CASNPTGSSGYTF
CDR3 DNA: TGTGCCAGTAATCCGACAGGTTCCTCTGGCTACACCTTC

J gene: TRBJ2-5
CDR3 length: 14
V gene: TRBV6-5
D gene: -
clone size: -
CDR3 protein: CASRQGRGGETQYF
CDR3 DNA: TGTGCCAGCAGGCAGGGAAGGGGTGGAGAGACCCAGTACTTC

J gene: TRBJ2-1
CDR3 length: 18
V gene: TRBV11-3
D gene: TRBD2
clone size: once
CDR3 protein: CASSLSGTSGGVLQEQFF
CDR3 DNA: TGTGCCAGCAGCTTATCCGGGACTAGCGGGGGCGTATTGCAGGAGCAGTTCTTC

J gene: TRBJ2-1
CDR3 length: 15
V gene: TRBV24-1
D gene: TRBD2
clone size: -
CDR3 protein: CATSDLAGGPYEQFF
CDR3 DNA: TGTGCCACCAGTGATTTAGCGGGGGGGCCTTATGAGCAGTTCTTC

J gene: TRBJ1-1
CDR3 length: 14
V gene: TRBV7-3
D gene: -
clone size: few
CDR3 protein: CASSRQAGSTEAFF
CDR3 DNA: TGTGCCAGCAGCCGTCAAGCAGGTAGCACTGAAGCTTTCTTT

J gene: TRBJ2-1
CDR3 length: 18
V gene: TRBV12-5
D gene: TRBD2
clone size: once
CDR3 protein: CASGATSGGSGSYNEQFF
CDR3 DNA: TGTGCTAGTGGCGCGACTAGCGGGGGGTCGGGTTCTTACAATGAGCAGTTCTTC

J gene: TRBJ1-3
CDR3 length: 15
V gene: TRBV19
D gene: -
clone size: -
CDR3 protein: CASRSQGTDGNTIYF
CDR3 DNA: TGTGCCAGTAGATCACAGGGAACTGATGGAAACACCATATATTTT

J gene: TRBJ1-2
CDR3 length: 16
V gene: TRBV9
D gene: -
clone size: -
CDR3 protein: CASSVAPGASNYGYTF
CDR3 DNA: TGTGCCAGCAGCGTTGCCCCAGGGGCCAGTAACTATGGCTACACCTTC

J gene: TRBJ2-5
CDR3 length: 14
V gene: TRBV30
D gene: TRBD1
clone size: -
CDR3 protein: CAWSLDRGRETQYF
CDR3 DNA: TGTGCCTGGAGTCTCGACAGGGGGAGGGAGACCCAGTACTTC

J gene: TRBJ1-2
CDR3 length: 16
V gene: TRBV9
D gene: -
clone size: -
CDR3 protein: CASSVSTSGLRDGYTF
CDR3 DNA: TGTGCCAGCAGCGTAAGCACCTCGGGGCTAAGGGACGGCTACACCTTC

J gene: TRBJ2-1
CDR3 length: 15
V gene: TRBV10-1
D gene: TRBD1
clone size: -
CDR3 protein: CASRRDRAAYNEQFF
CDR3 DNA: TGCGCCAGCAGGCGGGACAGGGCGGCATACAATGAGCAGTTCTTC

J gene: TRBJ1-2
CDR3 length: 18
V gene: TRBV5-1
D gene: TRBD1
clone size: -
CDR3 protein: CASSLEIGPGGAGKGYTF
CDR3 DNA: TGCGCCAGCAGCTTGGAAATCGGCCCAGGGGGCGCGGGTAAAGGCTACACCTTC

J gene: TRBJ2-1
CDR3 length: 10
V gene: TRBV6-9
D gene: -
clone size: -
CDR3 protein: CASSINEQFF
CDR3 DNA: TGTGCCAGCAGCATAAATGAGCAGTTCTTC

J gene: TRBJ2-5
CDR3 length: 14
V gene: TRBV5-1
D gene: TRBD2
clone size: once
CDR3 protein: CASSSAGGHETQYF
CDR3 DNA: TGCGCCAGCAGCTCTGCGGGGGGGCACGAGACCCAGTACTTC